The clone carrying this TCR beta chain was seen a handful of times. Its cognate antigen is unknown. The record originates from a study of T-cell memory formation after mild COVID-19. Overall study results and limits: The appearance of some responding clones in pre-infection memory suggested that cross-reactive memory joined. Among clones contracting day 15 to 85, CD4/CD8 was balanced, whereas later expanders leaned CD4+.

TCRdb used MiXCR to reprocess the 5' RACE reads, holding one entry per CDR3 protein. The sample consists of about 250,000 distinct CDR3 sequences, over 15% of them appearing once. Trimming cost V 1 base and J 3 bases, with 12 bases left between them. The CDR3 covers 15 residues. From germline, CDR1 is LNHNV and CDR2 YYDKDF (reference sequence). The source of this sequence is an adult woman who had mild COVID-19 (a few samples of this study predate the infection). Cell type and time point are not known. The chain carries TRBV15 and TRBJ2-5, with D perhaps being TRBD1 or TRBD2 (5 bases each). Sample: PBMCs or a T cell subset sorted from them (not recorded which). The CDR3 spells CATSRGGTEEETQYF. The DNA of the CDR3 is TGTGCCACCAGCAGAGGAGGGACGGAGGAAGAGACCCAGTACTTC.